What follows are 5 T cell receptor beta chains derived from one specimen sequenced in a study of beta chain features in type 1 diabetes. Sequencing targeted expressed TCRB transcripts, as all isolated RNA had been reverse transcribed. The data were produced by immunoSEQ multiplex PCR, yet TCRdb's version contains in-frame clones alone and is incomplete. The sample lists under 300,000 clones; approximately 8% were seen once. Sequencing was carried out using central memory CD4+ T cells from blood. These receptor sequences come from a woman aged 18 to 35 in good health.

The chain combines TRBV5-4 with TRBJ1-6; TRBD1 agrees at 9 bases. Germline V gene data show CDR1 as SGHNT and CDR2 as YYREEE (reference sequence). V was pared by 4 bases and J by 7 bases, with 3 bases of the junction left unmatched. The CDR3 totals 14 residues. The CDR3 coding sequence is TGTGCCAGCAGCCCGGACAGGGGAAATTCACCCCTCCACTTT. It encodes CASSPDRGNSPLHF.

The V call is TRBV14, the J call TRBJ2-7; D gene ambiguous. CDR1 SGHDN and CDR2 FVKESK come from the germline V gene. CDR3 size: 11 residues. V gave up 5 bases and J gave up 4 bases, with 6 bases separating them. The DNA for the CDR3 is TGTGCCAGCAGCGCCGGTTACGAGCAGTACTTC. Encoded protein: CASSAGYEQYF. The full variable domain, with the rest looked up from reference TRBV14 and TRBJ2-7, is EAGVTQFPSHSVIEKGQTVTLRCDPISGHDNLYWYRRVMGKEIKFLLHFVKESKQDESGMPNNRFLAERTGGTYSTLKVQPAELEDSGVYFCASSAGYEQYFGPGTRLTVT.

The V call is TRBV4-2, the J call TRBJ2-1; possibly TRBD1 for D (5 bases). Per the germline V gene, CDR1 is LGHNA and CDR2 is YNFKEQ. Trimming took off 1 base at V and 5 bases at J, with 9 bases between the two ends. The CDR3 has 14 amino acids. CDR3 sequence reads: CASSQVGRDNEQFF. CDR3 in DNA: TGTGCCAGCAGCCAAGTAGGCAGGGACAATGAGCAGTTCTTC.

The chain employs TRBV7-2 and TRBJ1-5, with D unclear. Looked up from germline, CDR1 is SGHTA and CDR2 is FQGNSA. The V end lost 1 base, the J end lost 1 base, and 11 bases lay between the germline ends. CDR3 length: 16 amino acids. The CDR3 protein is CASSLEVMRSNQPQHF. The CDR3 region has the DNA TGTGCCAGCAGCTTAGAGGTCATGAGAAGCAATCAGCCCCAGCATTTT. The whole variable domain, filled in from reference TRBV7-2 and TRBJ1-5, reads GAGVSQSPSNKVTEKGKDVELRCDPISGHTALYWYRQSLGQGLEFLIYFQGNSAPDKSGLPSDRFSAERTGGSVSTLTIQRTQQEDSAVYLCASSLEVMRSNQPQHFGDGTRLSIL.

Many counts were recorded for this clone. The rearrangement uses TRBV21-1 and TRBJ2-3; the DNA was not used to check the table's D call, TRBD2. TRBV21-1 is described as a pseudogene. The CDR3 sequence is 15 residues long. This chain's CDR3 is CASQRRRGSTDTQYF. The CDR3 region has the DNA TGTGCCAGCCAGAGGCGGCGGGGGTCCACAGATACGCAGTATTTT.